The 9 T cell receptor beta chains given below trace back to one sample, sequenced in a study of shared clonotypes between healthy human individuals. Profiling relied on immunoSEQ multiplex PCR, and the TCRdb table lists in-frame clones only, not all of them. The data hold about 490,000 clones, with 76% observed a single time. The sequenced sample consisted of PBMCs. Source of these receptors: a woman aged 40 to 50 in good health. Some clones in this sample may be carry-over from other donors' samples.

The CDR3 region is CASSSRDRERGTGELFF. The CDR3 DNA follows: TGTGCCAGCAGCTCCCGGGACAGGGAACGGGGGACCGGGGAGCTGTTTTTT. J is TRBJ2-2 and V is TRBV5-6; 9 bases map to TRBD1. V gave up 3 bases and J gave up 5 bases; unmatched junction bases: 11. CDR1 SGHDT and CDR2 YYEEEE come from the germline V gene. This CDR3 region has 17 residues.

The table lists this clone with a few counts. The chain recombines TRBV7-6 with TRBJ2-7, with 11 bases aligning to TRBD2. Looked up from germline, CDR1 is SGHVS and CDR2 is FNYEAQ. The CDR3 contains 17 residues. The V gene end was trimmed by 0 bases and the J gene end by 5 bases; junction bases not matched to a gene: 9. The CDR3 protein is CASSLAPLAGGPDEQYF. As DNA, the CDR3 is TGTGCCAGCAGCTTAGCCCCTTTAGCGGGAGGGCCCGACGAGCAGTACTTC.

This chain uses TRBV7-2 with TRBJ2-5; 9 bases agree with TRBD2. V gave up 1 base and J gave up 2 bases; unmatched junction bases: 8. Germline-derived CDR1 and CDR2 are SGHTA and FQGNSA. CDR3 length equals 17 residues. CDR3 region: CASSLGLAGAGQETQYF. CDR3 nucleotides: TGTGCCAGCAGCTTAGGTTTAGCGGGGGCCGGACAAGAGACCCAGTACTTC.

The chain couples TRBV9 to TRBJ2-7, with D possibly being TRBD1 or TRBD2 (6 bases each). V was trimmed by 0 bases and J by 4 bases, leaving 14 bases between them. CDR3 length: 15 amino acids. The germline CDR1 and CDR2 sequences are SGDLS and YYNGEE. The CDR3 loop is CASSVEIGGSYEQYF. CDR3 nucleotide sequence: TGTGCCAGCAGCGTAGAAATAGGGGGGAGTTACGAGCAGTACTTC.

In regard to this clone: Being one base from a much bigger clone, this may be a read error. J is TRBJ2-2 and V is TRBV4-1, with 11 bases that match TRBD2. V trimming: 0 bases; J trimming: 4 bases; junction bases outside the gene matches: 7. The CDR3 is made up of 18 amino acids. Germline V lookup: CDR1 MGHRA, CDR2 YSYEKL. The CDR3 sequence: CASSQEAGLADSTGELFF. The CDR3 DNA reads TGCGCCAGCAGCCAAGAGGCGGGACTAGCGGACAGCACCGGGGAGCTGTTTTTT.

The chain has TRBV7-8 and TRBJ1-4; D may be TRBD1 (5 bases). Germline CDR1 SGHVS, CDR2 FQNEAQ. This CDR3 has 19 amino acids. V was shortened by 4 bases and J by 0 bases, with 21 bases between the two germline ends. CDR3 residues: CASSSDPGRPLATNEKLFF. The CDR3 DNA sequence: TGTGCCAGCAGCTCGGACCCGGGACGTCCCTTAGCAACTAATGAAAAACTGTTTTTT.

The J gene is TRBJ2-4, the V gene TRBV6-1; D gene ambiguous. Trimming shortened V by 1 base and J by 0 bases, and 10 bases separated the two germline ends. This CDR3 has 16 amino acids. Germline V gene lookup returns CDR1 MNHNS and CDR2 SASEGT. The CDR3 region has the DNA TGTGCCAGCAGTGAAGGCCCTAACGGAGCCAAAAACATTCAGTACTTC. Translation gives CASSEGPNGAKNIQYF.

This chain connects TRBV9 to TRBJ2-7; D not resolved. The CDR3 spans 13 residues. The V end was cut by 0 bases, the J end by 3 bases, with 7 bases between. The V gene's germline CDR1 is SGDLS and CDR2 YYNGEE. Written as DNA, the CDR3 is TGTGCCAGCAGCGTAGACAGAGGCTACGAGCAGTACTTC. Its translation: CASSVDRGYEQYF.

Only one count was recorded for this clone. The chain is built from TRBV21-1 and TRBJ1-5. TRBV21-1 is a recognized pseudogene. CDR3 size: 16 residues. The CDR3 DNA reads as TGTGCCAGCAGAATTATCCCTGACCGAGACAATCAGCCCCAGCATTTT. Translating it yields CASRIIPDRDNQPQHF.